This T cell receptor beta chain was captured by sequencing in a study of T cell repertoires in cytomegalovirus infection. Study at large: Matching HLA type and CMV infection were both indicated by public TCR beta signatures. Study-wide results and limits: CMV-specific TCR beta clonotypes restricted by HLA-C dominated the ex vivo response. Individuals carrying CMV plus the relevant HLA were identified by cumulative frequency of public TCR beta families.

In this sample, this clonotype turned up a few times. No antigen is known for it. TCRdb recomputed calls from the reads with MiXCR, one row per CDR3 protein. This sample has over 100,000 distinct CDR3 sequences, with 10% found just once. The sequenced sample consisted of PBMCs, sequenced either directly or after in vitro stimulation (not recorded which). The clonotype originates from a human donor in good health (CMV status not recorded). Some clones in this sample may be carry-over from other donors' samples.

CDR3 sequence: CASSLSWSKDRVRRPNRYTF. The DNA for the CDR3 is TGTGCCAGCAGCTTGTCATGGTCGAAAGACAGGGTGCGAAGGCCGAATCGCTACACCTTC. The chain joins TRBV5-5 to TRBJ1-2, with 7 bases fitting TRBD1. This CDR3 region has 20 residues. With V trimmed by 1 base and J by 9 bases, 27 bases remained unmatched. CDR1 and CDR2 from the germline V gene are SGHKS and YYEKEE (reference sequence).